This T cell receptor (beta chain) derives from a study of cytomegalovirus exposure and HLA in healthy donors. Trimming cost V 3 bases and J 1 base; bases outside gene matches: 5. Germline assignment: CDR1 ENHRY and CDR2 SYGVKD. The CDR3 sequence is 15 residues long. This clone has a single count. Its target is not known. Broader study findings: In a later analysis, most CMV-associated TCR beta chains appeared HLA-restricted.

In the PCR, 60 Vbeta and 13 Jbeta primers were used. TCRdb keeps only in-frame clones here, not all; method: immunoSEQ multiplex PCR. The table records some 120,000 clones, about four fifths of them present only once. The specimen was PBMCs. The TCR comes from a woman in her thirties or forties in good health and CMV-seronegative. The chain links TRBV10-3 to TRBJ1-1, with 7 bases matching TRBD1. CDR3: CAISDPTGKNTEAFF. In DNA form, the CDR3 reads TGTGCCATCAGTGACCCGACAGGGAAGAACACTGAAGCTTTCTTT.